Sequencing of this TCR beta chain was carried out in a study of CD8 T cells in ankylosing spondylitis. General study results and limits: Reportedly, matched ankylosing spondylitis synovial fluid was significantly enriched for disease-linked clones. Earlier reports found some motif variants in synovial fluid and blood in reactive arthritis. Clones linked to disease, bearing a CD8+ phenotype, were relatively rare in peripheral blood. Characteristic of ankylosing spondylitis blood, it appeared, was a TCR beta motif comprising roughly 8 highly homologous variants.

Concerning this clonotype itself: Its antigen is currently unknown.

MiXCR, run by TCRdb on the 5' RACE reads, gives a single entry per CDR3 protein. The table shows 150,000 to 200,000 distinct CDR3 sequences, with about 20% occurring only once. The specimen sequenced was blood, either unsorted or a sorted T cell fraction (not recorded which). This TCR was recovered from a male donor under 30 with ankylosing spondylitis or in good health (not recorded which).

The CDR3 sequence: CSVGANTPNEQFF. The CDR3 region has the DNA TGCAGCGTTGGGGCAAATACCCCTAATGAGCAGTTCTTC. The chain carries TRBV29-1 and TRBJ2-1; D is undetermined. Trimming shortened V by 4 bases and J by 7 bases, and 14 bases separated the two germline ends. CDR3 length equals 13 residues. Germline values: CDR1 SQVTM, CDR2 ANQGSEA.